These T cell receptor beta chains were read from a single sample in a study of blood T cell repertoires in COVID-19. The assay was immunoSEQ multiplex PCR, and TCRdb's table has in-frame clones only and misses some. This table holds fewer than 350,000 clones, around 90% found once. Sequencing input: PBMCs or T cells enriched from blood (not recorded which). These receptor sequences come from a woman between 40 and 55 years old who had recovered from COVID-19. Both conserved end residues are part of each CDR3. D genes are given only for firm matches. The size entry is marked missing in some rows and otherwise reads once, few, many or a size class.

j_call	v_call	d_call	clone_size	cdr3_nt	cdr3_aa
TRBJ2-6	TRBV6-4	NA	NA	TGTGCCAGCAGTGATCCCAGCTCTGGGGCCAACGTCCTGACTTTC	CASSDPSSGANVLTF
TRBJ2-7	TRBV6-5	TRBD1	NA	TGTGCCAGCGAGTGGGACAGGACCTACGAGCAGTACTTC	CASEWDRTYEQYF
TRBJ1-2	TRBV6-5	TRBD1	NA	TGTGCCAGCACAACAGGACAGGGGGCCAACTATGGCTACACCTTC	CASTTGQGANYGYTF
TRBJ2-4	TRBV5-6	NA	NA	TGTGCCAGCAGCTTGTTTGAGGGTTCAGCCAAAAACATTCAGTACTTC	CASSLFEGSAKNIQYF
TRBJ1-6	TRBV6-5	NA	NA	TGTGCCAGCAGTTACTCGATGGGTTCAGGTTCACCCCTCCACTTT	CASSYSMGSGSPLHF
TRBJ2-7	TRBV30	NA	NA	TGTGCCTGGAGTGTAGGGCGGGCCGCCTACGAGCAGTACTTC	CAWSVGRAAYEQYF
TRBJ1-5	TRBV12-2	NA	NA	TGTGCAAGTCGCTTAGACCACCCGGGACAGGGGACTCAGCCCCAGCATTTT	CASRLDHPGQGTQPQHF
TRBJ1-5	TRBV6-6	TRBD1	NA	TGTGCCAGCAGTTACTCGAACAGGGGTGGCAATCAGCCCCAGCATTTT	CASSYSNRGGNQPQHF
TRBJ1-4	TRBV6-5	TRBD1	NA	TGTGCCAGCAGGGGTCGGGACAGGGGATATGAAAAACTGTTTTTT	CASRGRDRGYEKLFF
TRBJ1-2	TRBV6-5	TRBD1	NA	TGTGCCAGCACCCAAAGGGCAGGGGGAAGTTATGGCTACACCTTC	CASTQRAGGSYGYTF
TRBJ1-2	TRBV7-9	NA	once	TGTGCCAGCAGCTTGAGGTTGAACTATGGCTACACCTTC	CASSLRLNYGYTF
TRBJ2-4	TRBV19	TRBD2	NA	TGTGCCAGTAGTTTGGCGGGAGGGCCCTCTAACATTCAGTACTTC	CASSLAGGPSNIQYF
TRBJ1-2	TRBV23-1	NA	NA	TGCGCCAGCAGTCAACGGCCTAGCGGGAACTATGGCTACACCTTC	CASSQRPSGNYGYTF
TRBJ2-3	TRBV14	NA	NA	TGTGCCAGCAGCCAAGATAACGCCTTGCTAGCCTTAGATACGCAGTATTTT	CASSQDNALLALDTQYF
TRBJ1-5	TRBV6-5	TRBD1	once	TGTGCCGGACAGGGTGAGTGGAATCAGCCCCAGCATTTT	CAGQGEWNQPQHF
TRBJ2-4	TRBV5-8	NA	NA	TGTGCCAGCAGCCCGGCAGACAGGACCAGAGGTCTCATTCAGTACTTC	CASSPADRTRGLIQYF
TRBJ2-3	TRBV9	NA	NA	TGTGCCAGCAGCCTGGGAGGGGGGGAAAGAGATACGCAGTATTTT	CASSLGGGERDTQYF
TRBJ2-1	TRBV11-3	NA	few	TGTGCCAGCAGCTCGGGAGCTCGCCATGAGCAGTTCTTC	CASSSGARHEQFF
TRBJ1-1	TRBV5-6	TRBD1	once	TGTGCCAGCAGCGGTCCGGGACAGGGAGGCACTGAAGCTTTCTTT	CASSGPGQGGTEAFF
TRBJ2-1	TRBV2	NA	once	TGTGCCAGCAGTGACATTCTATCCAATGAGCAGTTCTTC	CASSDILSNEQFF
TRBJ2-1	TRBV19	NA	NA	TGTGCCAGTAGTCGTGTTCGAGGGCCCAATGAGCAGTTCTTC	CASSRVRGPNEQFF
TRBJ1-5	TRBV4-3	NA	NA	TGCGCCAGCAGCCAAGACGGGAGGGGGCAGCCCCAGCATTTT	CASSQDGRGQPQHF
TRBJ2-3	TRBV7-9	NA	NA	TGTGCCAGCAGCCCAGTGGCAACAGGATCCACAGATACGCAGTATTTT	CASSPVATGSTDTQYF
TRBJ1-5	TRBV9	NA	once	TGTGCCAGCAGCCCAGGAGGGAATCAGCCCCAGCATTTT	CASSPGGNQPQHF
TRBJ2-5	TRBV18	NA	NA	TGTGCCAGCTCACCACAGTCGGTACAAGAGACCCAGTACTTC	CASSPQSVQETQYF
TRBJ2-1	TRBV4-1	TRBD1	NA	TGCGCCAGCAGCAATCGGGGACAGTCGGCTTACAATGAGCAGTTCTTC	CASSNRGQSAYNEQFF
TRBJ1-2	TRBV6-2/TRBV6-3	NA	NA	TGTGCCAGCAGTTACTTTACAGGGCTTTATGGCTACACCTTC	CASSYFTGLYGYTF
TRBJ2-1	TRBV5-1	TRBD2	NA	TGCGCCAGCAGCTTGGCGGCTAGCGGGGGGGTACTAGATGAGCAGTTCTTC	CASSLAASGGVLDEQFF
TRBJ2-3	TRBV19	NA	NA	TGTGCCAGTAGTCGATGGGCGGATACGCAGTATTTT	CASSRWADTQYF
TRBJ2-7	TRBV30	NA	NA	TGTGCCTGGAGGGACTGGCGGAGGGGCTACGAGCAGTACTTC	CAWRDWRRGYEQYF
TRBJ1-2	TRBV5-1	NA	NA	TGCGCCAGCAGCTTGGGACAGCCGAACTATGGCTACACCTTC	CASSLGQPNYGYTF
TRBJ2-5	TRBV12-5	NA	NA	TGTGCTAGTGGGGGAGGGGGTTCCCAAGAGACCCAGTACTTC	CASGGGGSQETQYF
TRBJ2-7	TRBV2	NA	once	TGTGCCAGCAGTGAATACCCTCGGGGCGAGCAGTACTTC	CASSEYPRGEQYF
TRBJ2-6	TRBV30	NA	few	TGTGCCTGGAGGTCACAGGGCACAGGGGCCAACGTCCTGACTTTC	CAWRSQGTGANVLTF
TRBJ2-3	TRBV14	TRBD2	few	TGTGCCAGCAGCCCCCTCGGTAGCGGGGGGGCCGCAGATACGCAGTATTTT	CASSPLGSGGAADTQYF
TRBJ1-4	TRBV27	NA	NA	TGTGCCAGCAGTTCAGGGGAACGCTATGAAAAACTGTTTTTT	CASSSGERYEKLFF
TRBJ2-3	TRBV7-6	TRBD2	NA	TGTGCCAGCAGCTCTGCTTTAGCGGGGGGTTCAGGGGATACGCAGTATTTT	CASSSALAGGSGDTQYF
TRBJ2-7	TRBV15	NA	NA	TGTGCCACCAGCCCGGGAACGGCAGGAGTCTACGAGCAGTACTTC	CATSPGTAGVYEQYF
TRBJ2-7	TRBV7-2	TRBD2	NA	TGTGCCAGCAGCTTTGGGACTAGCGGGAGAAGTTTCCATTTGTACTTC	CASSFGTSGRSFHLYF
TRBJ2-7	TRBV6-2/TRBV6-3	NA	NA	TGTGCCAGCAGTTACTCACTAGCCCTCTGGTACGAGCAGTACTTC	CASSYSLALWYEQYF
TRBJ1-5	TRBV19	NA	few	TGTGCCAGTGTGAGGGAAGGGTTGAGCAATCAGCCCCAGCATTTT	CASVREGLSNQPQHF
TRBJ1-4	TRBV3-1/TRBV3-2	TRBD1	NA	TGTGCCAGCAGCCAACGTGGACAGGGGGCGGAAAAACTGTTTTTT	CASSQRGQGAEKLFF
TRBJ2-2	TRBV7-2	TRBD2	NA	TGTGCCAGCAGCCACGCTAGCGGGAGGGCGAACACCGGGGAGCTGTTTTTT	CASSHASGRANTGELFF
TRBJ2-3	TRBV10-1	NA	few	TGCGCCAGCAGTGGGCGGGACGGCACAGATACGCAGTATTTT	CASSGRDGTDTQYF
TRBJ1-5	TRBV19	TRBD1	NA	TGTGCCAGTAGTCCCTATACAGGGACAGAGCATCAGCCCCAGCATTTT	CASSPYTGTEHQPQHF
TRBJ2-2	TRBV27	TRBD1	NA	TGTGCCAGCAGTTTATTAGGCAACAGGGGTGCCGGGGAGCTGTTTTTT	CASSLLGNRGAGELFF
TRBJ2-1	TRBV4-2	TRBD2	NA	TGTGCCAGCAGCCAAGAGCCTATTGGCGGGAGGGCCTATGAGCAGTTCTTC	CASSQEPIGGRAYEQFF
TRBJ1-3	TRBV4-1	NA	NA	TGCGCCAGCAGCCAAGACGGTAACCTCTCTGGAAACACCATATATTTT	CASSQDGNLSGNTIYF
TRBJ1-1	TRBV5-1	NA	NA	TGCGCCAGCAGCCCTTCGGTGAACACTGAAGCTTTCTTT	CASSPSVNTEAFF
TRBJ2-5	TRBV12-1	NA	NA	TGTGCCAGCAGGACAGACCAAGAGACCCAGTACTTC	CASRTDQETQYF
TRBJ2-5	TRBV6-5	TRBD2	NA	TGTGCCAGCAGTTACGGAGCTAGCGGGGGTCCCAAGACCCAGTACTTC	CASSYGASGGPKTQYF
TRBJ2-3	TRBV5-1	NA	NA	TGCGCCAGCAGCTTGGGCAACACAGGGAGAGCAGATACGCAGTATTTT	CASSLGNTGRADTQYF
TRBJ1-6	TRBV7-2	NA	NA	TGTGCCAGCAGCTTAGCGCTGAGTGGTCGGTCACCCCTCCACTTT	CASSLALSGRSPLHF
TRBJ1-5	TRBV6-5	TRBD1	NA	TGTGCCAGCAGTAAACGACAGGGGGATCAGCCCCAGCATTTT	CASSKRQGDQPQHF
TRBJ1-2	TRBV19	NA	NA	TGTGCCAGTAGTACCGCCGGGGTTTTACACGGCTACACCTTC	CASSTAGVLHGYTF